This TCR beta chain stems from a study of shared clonotypes between healthy human individuals. Study-level background: Two women and a few men aged 18 to 49 served as donors. Whole-study findings and limits: It was the few donors that limited the genetic and exposure-history diversity represented. Across a handful of donors, naive CD4 shared roughly 5%, naive CD8 less than 4%, memory CD4 2% to 2.5%, memory CD8 about 0.4%.

The CDR3 length is 15 residues. Germline CDR1 LNHDA, CDR2 SQIVND (reference sequence). The V segment lost 6 bases and the J segment 3 bases; nucleotides outside the gene matches: 9. CD45RO-negative cells were positively selected for CCR7, leaving out terminally differentiated effector memory CD45RA+ cells. As for this clone: Antigen: not known.

Each cell subset's genomic DNA was divided evenly among several immunoSEQ plates. Sequenced by immunoSEQ multiplex PCR; TCRdb stores in-frame clones only, minus some. Among about 680,000 clones, 92% were seen once, and the ten largest hold roughly 24%. The V gene is TRBV19, the J gene TRBJ2-3; 7 bases line up with TRBD2. This sequence was found in a man under 40 in good health. Specimen: naive CD8+ T cells sorted from blood. CDR3 loop: CASSTAGVGTDTQYF. The CDR3 nucleotides are TGTGCCAGTAGCACGGCGGGAGTAGGTACAGATACGCAGTATTTT.